Presented here are 28 T cell receptor beta chains from one specimen sequenced in a study of blood T cells in healthy people across ages. The second PCR ran 7 to 11 cycles with a sample-barcoded 5' primer and J-beta primers. One entry per CDR3 protein results from TCRdb running MiXCR on the 5' RACE reads. The sample lists about 1.5 million distinct CDR3 sequences, roughly 43% occurring once. The sequencing input was blood. These receptors were taken from a woman aged 18-29 years in good health.

This clonotype has at least ten counts. The chain has TRBV21-1 and TRBJ1-5; the table's D call TRBD1 went unverified against the DNA. TRBV21-1 is deemed a pseudogene. CDR3 size: 14 residues. This CDR3 reads CASSGSTGNQPQHF. In DNA, the CDR3 is TGTGCCAGCAGCGGCTCGACAGGCAATCAGCCCCAGCATTTT.

This clonotype has only a few counts. J is TRBJ2-7 and V is TRBV7-2, with D possibly TRBD1 on 5 matching bases. CDR1 is SGHTA and CDR2 is FQGNSA in the germline V gene. The CDR3 consists of 14 residues. V was pared by 5 bases and J by 0 bases, with 11 bases between. The DNA for the CDR3 is TGTGCCAGCAGCCCCTTCCAGGGCTCCTACGAGCAGTACTTC. As protein: CASSPFQGSYEQYF.

The chain joins TRBV29-1 to TRBJ2-7, with 7 bases matching TRBD1. The germline V gene has CDR1 SQVTM and CDR2 ANQGSEA. CDR3 size: 15 residues. The V segment lost 5 bases and the J segment 5 bases; nucleotides outside the gene matches: 15. The CDR3 reads CSVLNRGPGNHEQYF. CDR3 nucleotides: TGCAGCGTTCTGAACAGGGGCCCGGGGAACCACGAGCAGTACTTC.

In this sample, this clonotype turned up a few times. The chain employs TRBV25-1 and TRBJ2-4; no clear D. The J call may be faulty, since TRBJ2-7 better matches the DNA end. The CDR3 runs 11 residues. Per the germline V gene, CDR1 is MGHDK and CDR2 is SYGVNS. Written as DNA, the CDR3 is TGTGCCAGCAGTGGTAGGATCGAGCAGTACTTC. This translates into CASSGRIEQYF.

The chain joins TRBV14 to TRBJ2-3; no definite D call. CDR1 and CDR2 (germline): SGHDN, FVKESK. The germline V and J ends were trimmed by 0 bases and 10 bases, with 17 bases remaining between them. The CDR3 totals 15 residues. The CDR3 DNA reads as TGTGCCAGCAGCCAAGACCCCCGTTTTCGGAATGCGCAGTATTTT. Translating gives CASSQDPRFRNAQYF.

This clonotype has a handful of counts. The chain combines TRBV10-3 with TRBJ2-3, with D uncertain. V lost 7 bases and J 1 base, leaving 9 bases between the germline ends. The CDR3 is made up of 13 amino acids. The germline V gene encodes CDR1 ENHRY and CDR2 SYGVKD. The CDR3 DNA reads TGTGCCATCAAGGCCTCTCGCACAGATACGCAGTATTTT. This encodes CAIKASRTDTQYF.

This clonotype was picked up a small number of times. V is TRBV5-1 and J is TRBJ1-1; 7 nucleotides agree with TRBD1. CDR1 is SGHRS and CDR2 is YFSETQ in the germline V gene. The CDR3 contains 13 residues. V was pared by 3 bases and J by 7 bases, with 6 bases of the junction left unmatched. In nucleotides, the CDR3 is TGCGCCAGCAGCTACGACAGGGAAATTGAAGCTTTCTTT. Translation: CASSYDREIEAFF.

This clonotype has only a few counts. The chain links TRBV6-2 or TRBV6-3 to TRBJ2-1; 10 bases map to TRBD1. Trimming at V came to 5 bases and at J to 4 bases, leaving 8 bases not matched to a gene. Germline V lookup: CDR1 MNHEY, CDR2 SVGEGT. The CDR3 totals 16 residues. The CDR3: CASSHPGQGIYNEQFF. Here the CDR3 DNA reads TGTGCCAGCAGTCACCCGGGACAGGGGATATACAATGAGCAGTTCTTC.

This clonotype was detected only a few times. The CDR3 region is CASSFSEAVNTEAFF. CDR3 coding DNA: TGTGCCAGCAGCTTCTCGGAGGCAGTGAACACTGAAGCTTTCTTT. The J gene is TRBJ1-1, the V gene TRBV7-9, with D hard to call. This CDR3 has 15 amino acids. V was clipped by 3 bases and J by 0 bases, with 11 bases between them. Germline-derived CDR1 and CDR2 are SEHNR and FQNEAQ (reference sequence).

This clonotype was seen only a few times. The V gene is TRBV29-1, the J gene TRBJ2-1, with 9 bases matching TRBD1. Germline trimming cut 6 bases from V and 6 bases from J; bases unmatched to any gene: 15. The CDR3 contains 16 residues. Germline V gene data show CDR1 as SQVTM and CDR2 as ANQGSEA. CDR3 sequence reads: CSVVNPGTGSFNEQFF. The CDR3 DNA follows: TGCAGCGTAGTGAACCCAGGGACAGGGAGTTTCAATGAGCAGTTCTTC.

The CDR3 loop reads CASRPGARWDTQYF. The DNA of the CDR3 is TGTGCCAGCAGGCCAGGGGCCCGCTGGGATACGCAGTATTTT. This chain links TRBV28 with TRBJ2-3, with D possibly matching TRBD1 (6 bases). The CDR3 covers 14 residues. Germline CDR1 MDHEN, CDR2 SYDVKM. V was trimmed by 6 bases and J by 6 bases, leaving 16 bases between them.

This clonotype has more than one count but fewer than ten. This rearrangement joins TRBV7-2 to TRBJ2-3, with D possibly TRBD2 on 6 matching bases. Germline loops: CDR1 SGHTA, CDR2 FQGNSA. V lost 0 bases to trimming and J lost 3 bases, with 13 bases between them. The length of the CDR3 is 16 residues. CDR3 sequence: CASSLAPRAGTDTQYF. DNA for the CDR3: TGTGCCAGCAGCTTAGCGCCCAGGGCGGGGACAGATACGCAGTATTTT.

This chain links TRBV5-6 with TRBJ2-1; TRBD1 aligns across 10 bases. The germline CDR1 and CDR2 sequences are SGHDT and YYEEEE. After removal of 2 bases from V and 3 bases from J, the junction contained 8 bases not matched to a gene. The CDR3 loop spans 17 amino acids. The chain's CDR3 is CASSFKIGDRGYNEQFF. The DNA of the CDR3 is TGTGCCAGCAGCTTTAAAATAGGGGACAGGGGCTACAATGAGCAGTTCTTC.

A few counts support this clonotype. The chain couples TRBV7-8 to TRBJ2-7; perhaps TRBD1 as D (6 bases). Germline V gives CDR1 SGHVS, CDR2 FQNEAQ. The CDR3 is 14 residues long. V was clipped by 2 bases and J by 5 bases, with 13 bases between them. The CDR3 DNA sequence: TGTGCCAGCAGCTTATTCGGGACATATGACGAGCAGTACTTC. It codes for CASSLFGTYDEQYF.

The rearrangement joins TRBV3-1 to TRBJ2-7, with D perhaps matching TRBD1 or TRBD2 (5 bases each). The length of the CDR3 is 13 residues. Trimming cost V 4 bases and J 2 bases, with 9 bases left between them. Germline V lookup: CDR1 LGHDT, CDR2 YNNKEL (reference sequence). CDR3 coding DNA: TGTGCCAGCAGCCTCTGGGACGCCTACGAGCAGTACTTC. Encoded protein: CASSLWDAYEQYF.

The rearrangement links TRBV7-9 to TRBJ2-1; 9 positions agree with TRBD2. V dropped 5 bases and J dropped 8; count of bases not matched to a gene: 10. Per germline, CDR1 SEHNR and CDR2 FQNEAQ (reference sequence). There are 15 residues in the CDR3. CDR3 loop: CASSPYLSSGDEQFF. The CDR3 region has the DNA TGTGCCAGCAGCCCGTACCTCTCTAGCGGGGATGAGCAGTTCTTC.

This clonotype was counted a few times. The chain links TRBV20-1 to TRBJ2-1; no definite D call. V dropped 2 bases and J dropped 10 bases, with 12 bases sitting between them. The CDR3 is 12 amino acids. Germline V CDR1 and CDR2: DFQATT, SNEGSKA (reference sequence). In DNA, the CDR3 is TGCAGTGCTAGACCTTTAGCTGAGGAGCAGTTCTTC. This translates into CSARPLAEEQFF.

Notes on this clonotype: At one end the junction does not follow the germline gene, possibly because of a read error. The chain recombines TRBV29-1 with TRBJ1-1, with a possible D match to TRBD1 (6 bases). CDR3 length: 14 residues. In germline, CDR1 is SQVTM, CDR2 ANQGSEA. CDR3 region: CSVRHRDRNAEAFF. CDR3 DNA: TGCAGCGTTCGTCACAGGGATCGGAACGCTGAAGCTTTCTTT.

This chain uses TRBV12-3 or TRBV12-4 with TRBJ2-1; D may be TRBD1 (6 bases). The CDR3 extends over 13 amino acids. Trimming shortened V by 7 bases and J by 8 bases, and 15 bases separated the two germline ends. This chain's CDR3 is CASTTQGKDEQFF. The CDR3 nucleotides are TGTGCCAGCACTACTCAGGGGAAAGATGAGCAGTTCTTC.

The chain combines TRBV25-1 with TRBJ2-5; TRBD2 is a possible D gene (5 bases). This CDR3 is 12 amino acids long. V was cut by 9 bases and J by 5 bases, with 13 bases left in between. Looked up from germline, CDR1 is MGHDK and CDR2 is SYGVNS. This CDR3 is CASASREETQYF. CDR3 coding DNA: TGTGCCAGTGCCTCTAGGGAGGAGACCCAGTACTTC. Looking up the rest from reference TRBV25-1 and TRBJ2-5 gives the full variable domain: EADIYQTPRYLVIGTGKKITLECSQTMGHDKMYWYQQDPGMELHLIHYSYGVNSTEKGDLSSESTVSRIRTEHFPLTLESARPSHTSQYLCASASREETQYFGPGTRLLVL.

V is TRBV28 and J is TRBJ1-1, with unresolved D. This CDR3 has 15 residues. Germline CDR1 is MDHEN and CDR2 is SYDVKM. V was cut by 7 bases and J by 0 bases, with 15 bases left in between. This CDR3 is CASTDSRTMNTEAFF. In nucleotides, the CDR3 is TGTGCCAGCACCGACTCGCGAACCATGAACACTGAAGCTTTCTTT. The full variable domain, with the rest looked up from reference TRBV28 and TRBJ1-1, is DVKVTQSSRYLVKRTGEKVFLECVQDMDHENMFWYRQDPGLGLRLIYFSYDVKMKEKGDIPEGYSVSREKKERFSLILESASTNQTSMYLCASTDSRTMNTEAFFGQGTRLTVV.

This clonotype has just a few counts. The gene calls are TRBV20-1 and TRBJ2-1; 9 bases are shared with TRBD1. V lost 0 bases to trimming and J lost 1 base; unmatched junction nucleotides: 7. The CDR3 has 17 amino acids. Per the germline V gene, CDR1 is DFQATT and CDR2 is SNEGSKA (reference sequence). CDR3 sequence reads: CSARDRGGQGSYNEQFF. As DNA, the CDR3 is TGCAGTGCTAGAGATCGTGGGGGACAGGGATCCTACAATGAGCAGTTCTTC.

About this clonotype itself: At one boundary the junction diverges from the germline segment, which might be a read error. The chain is built from TRBV9 and TRBJ1-5; D possibly corresponds to TRBD1 (5 bases). CDR1 is SGDLS and CDR2 is YYNGEE in the germline V gene. The CDR3 consists of 15 residues. The CDR3 sequence: CVSSPGGGAGQPQHF. The CDR3 DNA reads as TGTGTCAGCAGCCCCGGAGGTGGGGCCGGGCAGCCCCAGCATTTT.

The chain recombines TRBV6-5 with TRBJ1-1; D is perhaps TRBD1 (5 bases). Germline CDR1 reads MNHEY; CDR2 reads SVGAGI. This CDR3 is 15 amino acids long. The V end was cut by 0 bases, the J end by 1 base, with 9 bases between. CDR3 protein: CASSYSDSWNTEAFF. DNA of the CDR3: TGTGCCAGCAGTTACTCTGACAGCTGGAACACTGAAGCTTTCTTT.

The chain joins TRBV7-2 to TRBJ2-5; possible D gene TRBD1, 6 bases. V shed 5 bases and J shed 4 bases, with 11 bases lying between them. Germline V gives CDR1 SGHTA, CDR2 FQGNSA. The CDR3 length is 13 residues. The CDR3, as DNA: TGTGCCAGCAGCCCTACAGGGATAGAGACCCAGTACTTC. Its protein product is CASSPTGIETQYF.

This clonotype appeared a few times. This chain connects TRBV7-9 to TRBJ2-7; D unresolved. This CDR3 spans 12 amino acids. Trimming shortened V by 5 bases and J by 5 bases, and 10 bases separated the two germline ends. Germline-derived CDR1 and CDR2 are SEHNR and FQNEAQ (reference sequence). In DNA, the CDR3 is TGTGCCAGCAGCGAGAATGTCCACGAGCAGTACTTC. This codes for CASSENVHEQYF.

This clonotype was counted only a few times. The rearrangement links TRBV7-8 to TRBJ2-1, with D possibly TRBD1 on 7 matching bases. V was shortened by 2 bases and J by 4 bases, with 21 bases between the two germline ends. The CDR3 is 18 amino acids. Per the germline V gene, CDR1 is SGHVS and CDR2 is FQNEAQ. DNA for the CDR3: TGTGCCAGCAGCTTATGGCCTAGGGGGCTGGAGGGTTACAATGAGCAGTTCTTC. Its translation is CASSLWPRGLEGYNEQFF.

The genes are TRBV28 and TRBJ2-7; 7 nucleotides line up with TRBD1. Per the germline V gene, CDR1 is MDHEN and CDR2 is SYDVKM. V gave up 10 bases and J gave up 5 bases; unmatched junction bases: 8. The CDR3 length is 12 residues. This CDR3 is CATEQGPHEQYF. For the CDR3, the DNA is TGTGCCACCGAACAGGGGCCCCACGAGCAGTACTTC. The whole variable domain, filled in from reference TRBV28 and TRBJ2-7, reads DVKVTQSSRYLVKRTGEKVFLECVQDMDHENMFWYRQDPGLGLRLIYFSYDVKMKEKGDIPEGYSVSREKKERFSLILESASTNQTSMYLCATEQGPHEQYFGPGTRLTVT.